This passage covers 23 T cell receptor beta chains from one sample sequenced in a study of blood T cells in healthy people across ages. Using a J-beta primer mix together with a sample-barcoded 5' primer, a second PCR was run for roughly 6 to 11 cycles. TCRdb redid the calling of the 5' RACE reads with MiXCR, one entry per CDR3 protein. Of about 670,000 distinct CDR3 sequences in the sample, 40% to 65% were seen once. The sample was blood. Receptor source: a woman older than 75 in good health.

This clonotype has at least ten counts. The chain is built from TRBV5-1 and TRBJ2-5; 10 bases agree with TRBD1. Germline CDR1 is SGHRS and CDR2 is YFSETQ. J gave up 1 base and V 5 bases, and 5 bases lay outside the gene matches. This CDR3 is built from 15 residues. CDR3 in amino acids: CASSGQGVFQETQYF. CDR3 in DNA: TGCGCCAGCAGTGGACAGGGGGTGTTCCAAGAGACCCAGTACTTC.

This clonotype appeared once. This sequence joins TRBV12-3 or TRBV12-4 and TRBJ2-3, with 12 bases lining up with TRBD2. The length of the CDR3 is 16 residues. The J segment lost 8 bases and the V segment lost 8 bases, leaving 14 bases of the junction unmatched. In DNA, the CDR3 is TGTGCCAGCGGGGGACGACTAGCGGGGGAGGTAGCTACGCAGTATTTT. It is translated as CASGGRLAGEVATQYF.

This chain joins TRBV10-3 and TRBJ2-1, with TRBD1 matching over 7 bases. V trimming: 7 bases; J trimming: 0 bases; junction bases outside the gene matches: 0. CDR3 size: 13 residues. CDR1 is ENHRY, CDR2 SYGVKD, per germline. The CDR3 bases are TGTGCCATCAACAGGGGCTCCTACAATGAGCAGTTCTTC. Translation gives CAINRGSYNEQFF.

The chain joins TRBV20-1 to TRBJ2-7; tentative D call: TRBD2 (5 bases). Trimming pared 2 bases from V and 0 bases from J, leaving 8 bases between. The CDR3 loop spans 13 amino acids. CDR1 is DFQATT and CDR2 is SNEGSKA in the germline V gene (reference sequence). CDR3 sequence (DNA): TGCAGTGCTAGACCGGGAACCTCCTACGAGCAGTACTTC. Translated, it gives CSARPGTSYEQYF.

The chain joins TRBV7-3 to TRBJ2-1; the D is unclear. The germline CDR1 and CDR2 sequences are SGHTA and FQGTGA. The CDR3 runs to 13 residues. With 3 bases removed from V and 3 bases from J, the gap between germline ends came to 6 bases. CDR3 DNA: TGTGCCAGCAGCTTCGCGCTCTACAATGAGCAGTTCTTC. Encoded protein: CASSFALYNEQFF.

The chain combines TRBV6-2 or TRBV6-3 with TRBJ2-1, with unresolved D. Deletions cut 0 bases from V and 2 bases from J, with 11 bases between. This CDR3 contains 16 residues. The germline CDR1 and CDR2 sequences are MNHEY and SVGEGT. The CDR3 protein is CASSYSDGVAYNEQFF. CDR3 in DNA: TGTGCCAGCAGTTACTCGGATGGGGTAGCCTACAATGAGCAGTTCTTC.

CDR3 coding DNA: TGCGCCAGCAGCCCAGAGCGGGGCCACACAGATACGCAGTATTTT. Protein: CASSPERGHTDTQYF. The chain has TRBV4-1 and TRBJ2-3; 7 bases are shared with TRBD2. The CDR3 length is 15 residues. Germline CDR1 MGHRA, CDR2 YSYEKL. With 4 bases clipped from V and 2 bases from J, the junction kept 6 bases outside the gene matches.

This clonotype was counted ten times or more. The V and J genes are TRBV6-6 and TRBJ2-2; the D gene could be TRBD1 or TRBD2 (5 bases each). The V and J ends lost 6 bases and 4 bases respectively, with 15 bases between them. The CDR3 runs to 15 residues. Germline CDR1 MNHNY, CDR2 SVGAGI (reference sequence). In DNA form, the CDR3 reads TGTGCCAGCAGCCACGGGGCACGGGGCACCGGGGAGCTGTTTTTT. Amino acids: CASSHGARGTGELFF.

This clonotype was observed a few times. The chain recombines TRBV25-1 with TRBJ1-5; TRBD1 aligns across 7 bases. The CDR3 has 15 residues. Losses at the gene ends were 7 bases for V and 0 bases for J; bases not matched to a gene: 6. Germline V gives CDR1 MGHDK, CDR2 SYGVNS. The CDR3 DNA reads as TGTGCCAGCACCGGGACAGACTATAGCAATCAGCCCCAGCATTTT. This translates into CASTGTDYSNQPQHF.

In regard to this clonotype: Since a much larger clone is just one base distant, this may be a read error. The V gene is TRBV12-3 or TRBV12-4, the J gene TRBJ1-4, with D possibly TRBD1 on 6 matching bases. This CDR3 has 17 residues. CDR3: CASSFRGQGRTNGKLFF. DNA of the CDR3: TGTGCCAGCAGTTTTCGGGGGCAGGGGAGAACTAATGGAAAACTGTTTTTT.

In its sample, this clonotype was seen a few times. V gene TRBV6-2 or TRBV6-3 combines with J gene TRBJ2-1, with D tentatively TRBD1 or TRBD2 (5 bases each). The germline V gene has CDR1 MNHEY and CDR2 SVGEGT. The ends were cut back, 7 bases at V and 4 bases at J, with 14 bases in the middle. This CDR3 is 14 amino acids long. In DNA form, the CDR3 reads TGTGCCAGCACGGGACGAGCGGATTACAATGAGCAGTTCTTC. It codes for CASTGRADYNEQFF.

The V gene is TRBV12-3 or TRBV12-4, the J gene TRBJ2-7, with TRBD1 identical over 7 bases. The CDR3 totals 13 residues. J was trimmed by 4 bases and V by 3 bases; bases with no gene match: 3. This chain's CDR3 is CASSLTGFYEQYF. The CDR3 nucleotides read TGTGCCAGCAGTTTGACAGGGTTTTACGAGCAGTACTTC.

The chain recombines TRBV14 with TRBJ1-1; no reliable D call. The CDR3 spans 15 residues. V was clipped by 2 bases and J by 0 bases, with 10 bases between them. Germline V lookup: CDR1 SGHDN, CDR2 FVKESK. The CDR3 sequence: CASSQYPTMNTEAFF. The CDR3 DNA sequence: TGTGCCAGCAGCCAATATCCGACTATGAACACTGAAGCTTTCTTT.

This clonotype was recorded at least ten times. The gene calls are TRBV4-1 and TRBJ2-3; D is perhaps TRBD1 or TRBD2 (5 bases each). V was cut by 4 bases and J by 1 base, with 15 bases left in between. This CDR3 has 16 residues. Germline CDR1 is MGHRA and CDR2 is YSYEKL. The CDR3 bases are TGCGCCAGCAGCCCCCTCGGGGCGGGTCGCACAGATACGCAGTATTTT. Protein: CASSPLGAGRTDTQYF.

CDR3 sequence (DNA): TGTGCCAGCAGCGTAACCCTCGACGGCTACACCTTC. It encodes CASSVTLDGYTF. V and J are TRBV7-9 and TRBJ1-2; D gene uncertain. The CDR3 runs to 12 residues. Per the germline V gene, CDR1 is SEHNR and CDR2 is FQNEAQ (reference sequence). Deletions cut 5 bases from V and 8 bases from J, with 12 bases between.

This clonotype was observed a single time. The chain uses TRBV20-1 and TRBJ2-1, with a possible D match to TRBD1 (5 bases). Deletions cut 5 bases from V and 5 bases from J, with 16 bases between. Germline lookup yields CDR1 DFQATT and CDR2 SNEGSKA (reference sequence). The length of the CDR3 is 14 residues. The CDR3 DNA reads TGCAGTGCTTCCCTGGCAGGGTATCACAATGAGCAGTTCTTC. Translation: CSASLAGYHNEQFF.

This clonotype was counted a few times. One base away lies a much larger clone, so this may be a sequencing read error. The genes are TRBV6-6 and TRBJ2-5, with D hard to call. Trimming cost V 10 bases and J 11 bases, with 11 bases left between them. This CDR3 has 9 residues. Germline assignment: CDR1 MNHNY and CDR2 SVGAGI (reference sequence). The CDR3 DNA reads TGTGCCACCGCCTCTGAGCAGTACTTC. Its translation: CATASEQYF.

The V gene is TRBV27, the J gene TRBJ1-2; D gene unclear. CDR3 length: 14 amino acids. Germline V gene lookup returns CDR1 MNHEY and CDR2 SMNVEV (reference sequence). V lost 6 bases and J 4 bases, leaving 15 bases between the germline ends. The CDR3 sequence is CASRPQKPGYGYTF. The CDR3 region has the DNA TGTGCCAGCAGGCCTCAGAAACCCGGCTATGGCTACACCTTC.

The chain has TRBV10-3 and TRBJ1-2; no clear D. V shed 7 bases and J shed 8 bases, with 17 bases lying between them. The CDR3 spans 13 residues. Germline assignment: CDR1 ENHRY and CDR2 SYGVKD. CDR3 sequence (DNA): TGTGCCATCAATGTAGAAGGAAATCCGGGCTACACCTTC. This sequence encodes CAINVEGNPGYTF.

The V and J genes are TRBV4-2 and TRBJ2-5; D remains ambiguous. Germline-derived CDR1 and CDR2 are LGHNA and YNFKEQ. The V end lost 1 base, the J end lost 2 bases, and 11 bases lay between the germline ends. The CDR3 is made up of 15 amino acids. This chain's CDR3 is CASSQGTLIQETQYF. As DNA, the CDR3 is TGTGCCAGCAGCCAAGGAACGCTGATTCAAGAGACCCAGTACTTC.

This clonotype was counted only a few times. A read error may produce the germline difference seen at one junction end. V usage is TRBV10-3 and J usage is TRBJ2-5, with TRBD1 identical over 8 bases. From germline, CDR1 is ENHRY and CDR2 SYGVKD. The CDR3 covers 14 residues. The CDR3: CAVSPQGAQETQYF. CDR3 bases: TGTGCCGTCAGCCCTCAGGGGGCCCAAGAGACCCAGTACTTC.

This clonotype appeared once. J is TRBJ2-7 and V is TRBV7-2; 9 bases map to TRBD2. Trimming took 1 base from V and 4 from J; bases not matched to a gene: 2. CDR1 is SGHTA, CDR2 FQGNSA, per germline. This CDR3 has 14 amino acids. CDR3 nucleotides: TGTGCCAGCAGCTTAGTGGCGGGAGGGTACGAGCAGTACTTC. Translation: CASSLVAGGYEQYF.

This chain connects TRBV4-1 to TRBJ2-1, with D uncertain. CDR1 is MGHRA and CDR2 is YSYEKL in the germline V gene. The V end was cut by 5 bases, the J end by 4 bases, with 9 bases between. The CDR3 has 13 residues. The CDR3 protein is CASSKNGYNEQFF. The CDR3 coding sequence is TGCGCCAGCAGCAAAAACGGGTACAATGAGCAGTTCTTC.